This TCR beta chain was identified in a study of metastatic and nonmetastatic thyroid tumors. In the study overall: A comparison of repertoires was made across blood and tumor or nodule tissue from malignant and benign thyroid patients. General study findings and limits: Benign nodules reportedly had significantly lower TCR beta diversity than malignant thyroid tumors in blood and tumor.

There are 18 residues in the CDR3. Per the germline V gene, CDR1 is MDHEN and CDR2 is SYDVKM. The V gene lost 1 base and the J gene lost 3 bases, with 22 bases spanning the gap. In the authors' methods: A papillary thyroid cancer distant-metastasis classifier was built from CDR3 differences across clinicopathological groups. With MiXCR, TCRdb called clones anew from the PCR reads. The V and J calls, along with clone size, are taken from TCRdb and not from the paper's own processing. Of about 15,000 clones in the sample, around 28% were seen once. Each patient went into thyroid surgery without having received any treatment. This clone is labeled medium-sized. Its antigen is unknown.

V and J are TRBV28 and TRBJ2-7, with D maybe TRBD2 (6 bases). Sample: tumor tissue. This receptor was taken from a male donor with papillary thyroid cancer or a benign thyroid nodule (not recorded which). Some clones in this sample may be carry-over from other donors' samples. The CDR3 region has the DNA TGTGCCAGCAGTTTATCGAGTGGGGGGATAGAACGATACTACGAGCAGTACTTC. Encoded protein: CASSLSSGGIERYYEQYF. Full variable domain (rest looked up from reference TRBV28 and TRBJ2-7): DVKVTQSSRYLVKRTGEKVFLECVQDMDHENMFWYRQDPGLGLRLIYFSYDVKMKEKGDIPEGYSVSREKKERFSLILESASTNQTSMYLCASSLSSGGIERYYEQYFGPGTRLTVT.